What follows are 10 T cell receptor beta chains derived from one specimen sequenced in a study of identical twins. In TCRdb, the 5' RACE reads were re-called with MiXCR into one record per CDR3 protein. This sample carries a few hundred thousand distinct CDR3 sequences, roughly 9% of them seen once, and the ten largest clones take more than 8%. Sequenced sample: naive T cells sorted from blood. The receptors were sampled from a woman aged 50 to 65 in good health.

The J gene is TRBJ2-7, the V gene TRBV24-1; perhaps TRBD2 as D (6 bases). This CDR3 comprises 11 residues. Per the germline V gene, CDR1 is KGHDR and CDR2 is SFDVKD. Deletions cut 6 bases from V and 6 bases from J, with 8 bases between. The CDR3, as DNA: TGTGCCACCAGTTGGGGGGTCGAGCAGTACTTC. It yields the protein CATSWGVEQYF.

This clonotype was seen a few times. This chain uses TRBV27 with TRBJ1-5, with a weak D call TRBD1 (6 bases). The V end was cut by 3 bases, the J end by 6 bases, with 9 bases between. Germline CDR1 is MNHEY and CDR2 is SMNVEV (reference sequence). This CDR3 contains 13 residues. The chain's CDR3 is CASSLVRGQPQHF. CDR3 nucleotide sequence: TGTGCCAGCAGTTTGGTCAGGGGTCAGCCCCAGCATTTT.

Regarding this clonotype: Possible read error: a much larger clone is one base away. The V and J genes are TRBV12-3 or TRBV12-4 and TRBJ2-5, with no clear D. This CDR3 is built from 12 residues. V was shortened by 3 bases and J by 4 bases, with 6 bases between the two germline ends. The CDR3: CASSFWGETQYF. As DNA, the CDR3 is TGTGCCAGCAGTTTTTGGGGAGAGACCCAGTACTTC.

The chain recombines TRBV6-6 with TRBJ1-2; no firm D call. This CDR3 contains 15 residues. Trimming left V 0 bases short and J 8 bases short, with 16 bases between. Germline CDR1 is MNHNY and CDR2 is SVGAGI (reference sequence). DNA of the CDR3: TGTGCCAGCAGTTACTCTGCCCAGCGGATGGGGGGCTACACCTTC. Protein product: CASSYSAQRMGGYTF.

The chain recombines TRBV4-2 with TRBJ1-4; 7 bases agree with TRBD1. The V and J ends lost 0 bases and 5 bases, in that order; junction bases with no gene match: 6. Germline V gene lookup returns CDR1 LGHNA and CDR2 YNFKEQ. CDR3 size: 16 residues. The chain's CDR3 is CASSQDGTAINEKLFF. The CDR3, as DNA: TGTGCCAGCAGCCAAGATGGGACAGCCATCAATGAAAAACTGTTTTTT.

The V gene is TRBV6-5, the J gene TRBJ2-7, with TRBD1 identical over 7 bases. Looked up from germline, CDR1 is MNHEY and CDR2 is SVGAGI. J gave up 3 bases and V 0 bases, and 14 bases lay outside the gene matches. The CDR3 has 18 residues. The CDR3 nucleotides are TGTGCCAGCAGTTACTCCACTAGACCGGGACAGAGGGACTACGAGCAGTACTTC. This gives the protein CASSYSTRPGQRDYEQYF.

Points on this clonotype: Being one base from a much bigger clone, this may be a read error. J is TRBJ2-7 and V is TRBV29-1; D remains ambiguous. CDR3 length: 12 amino acids. CDR1 and CDR2 from the germline V gene are SQVTM and ANQGSEA. The V and J ends lost 6 bases and 0 bases respectively, with 9 bases between them. CDR3 residues: CSVKNSSYEQYF. Written as DNA, the CDR3 is TGCAGCGTAAAGAACAGCTCCTACGAGCAGTACTTC.

The chain employs TRBV20-1 and TRBJ2-7, with a possible D match to TRBD2 (7 bases). There are 15 residues in the CDR3. Germline values: CDR1 DFQATT, CDR2 SNEGSKA (reference sequence). With 0 bases removed from V and 5 bases from J, the gap between germline ends came to 17 bases. This CDR3 is CSAREGGPRVNEQYV. DNA of the CDR3: TGCAGTGCTAGAGAGGGGGGGCCCAGGGTCAACGAGCAGTACGTC.

This clonotype came up a few times. The genes are TRBV20-1 and TRBJ2-7; D not certain. Trimming shortened V by 4 bases and J by 3 bases, and 10 bases separated the two germline ends. This CDR3 contains 12 residues. The germline CDR1 and CDR2 sequences are DFQATT and SNEGSKA (reference sequence). DNA for the CDR3: TGCAGTGCTATGACGGATTTCTACGAGCAGTACTTC. This codes for CSAMTDFYEQYF.

This clonotype was found a few times. The J gene is TRBJ2-3, the V gene TRBV4-1, with 8 bases matching TRBD2. Trimming cost V 1 base and J 2 bases; bases outside gene matches: 5. This CDR3 spans 16 amino acids. Germline V gene sequence: CDR1 MGHRA, CDR2 YSYEKL. CDR3 DNA: TGCGCCAGCAGCCAAGTTACGGGAGGGGTCACAGATACGCAGTATTTT. This translates into CASSQVTGGVTDTQYF.